This T cell receptor (beta chain) was obtained from a study of T cells in women clearing cervical HPV infection. The overall study: Case blood was drawn a median roughly 150 days after lesion detection.

A remark on this clone: Its antigen is unknown. The read comes to an end 3 residues before the CDR3 does, leaving the germline J gene to fill in the end.

Overall study findings and caveats: Controls had more TRBV6-7 (approximately 0.15%) than cases (about 0.11%). Effector/memory and HPV-specific T cells were not isolated, and association timing is unknown.

Assay: immunoSEQ multiplex PCR; the TCRdb copy retains only in-frame clones and omits some. The specimen's table records tens of thousands of clones. There are 16 residues in the CDR3. The ends lost 5 bases at V and 4 bases at J; junction bases unmatched: 10. Germline CDR1 and CDR2: SGHVS and FQNEAQ. The chain employs TRBV7-8 and TRBJ2-2; 7 nucleotides align to TRBD1. Sequenced sample: blood buffy coat. This TCR derives from a woman between 18 and 70 years old with a cervical HPV16 infection that either progressed to CIN3+ or cleared (not recorded which). The CDR3 region is CASSLDKGQITGELFF. Partial CDR3 DNA: TGTGCCAGCAGCCTGGATAAGGGACAGATCACCGGGGAG.